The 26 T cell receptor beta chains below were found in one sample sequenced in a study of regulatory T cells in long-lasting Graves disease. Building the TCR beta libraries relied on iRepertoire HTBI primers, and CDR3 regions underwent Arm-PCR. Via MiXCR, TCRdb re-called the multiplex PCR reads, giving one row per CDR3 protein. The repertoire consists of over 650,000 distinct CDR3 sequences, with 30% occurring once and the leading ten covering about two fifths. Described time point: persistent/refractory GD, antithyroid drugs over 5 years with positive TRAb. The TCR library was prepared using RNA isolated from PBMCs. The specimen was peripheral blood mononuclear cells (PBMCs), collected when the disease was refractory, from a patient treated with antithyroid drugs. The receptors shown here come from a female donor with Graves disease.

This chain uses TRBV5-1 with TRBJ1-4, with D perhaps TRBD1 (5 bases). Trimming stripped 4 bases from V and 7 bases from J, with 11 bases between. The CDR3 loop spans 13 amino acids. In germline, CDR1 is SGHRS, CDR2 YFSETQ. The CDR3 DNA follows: TGCGCCAGCAGCGGGGGACTCGGTGAAAAACTGTTTTTT. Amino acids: CASSGGLGEKLFF.

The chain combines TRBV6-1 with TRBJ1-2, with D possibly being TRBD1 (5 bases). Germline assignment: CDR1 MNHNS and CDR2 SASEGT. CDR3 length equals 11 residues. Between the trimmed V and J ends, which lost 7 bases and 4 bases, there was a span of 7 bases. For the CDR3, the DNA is TGTGCCAGCAAAGGGGTCTATGGCTACACCTTC. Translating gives CASKGVYGYTF.

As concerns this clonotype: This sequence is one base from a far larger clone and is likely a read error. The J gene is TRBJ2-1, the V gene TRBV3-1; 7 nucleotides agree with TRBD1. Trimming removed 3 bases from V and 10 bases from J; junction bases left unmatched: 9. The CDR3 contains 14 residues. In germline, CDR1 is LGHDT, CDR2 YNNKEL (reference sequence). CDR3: CASSHGQVRNEQFF. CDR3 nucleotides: TGTGCCAGCAGCCACGGACAGGTCCGGAACGAGCAGTTCTTC.

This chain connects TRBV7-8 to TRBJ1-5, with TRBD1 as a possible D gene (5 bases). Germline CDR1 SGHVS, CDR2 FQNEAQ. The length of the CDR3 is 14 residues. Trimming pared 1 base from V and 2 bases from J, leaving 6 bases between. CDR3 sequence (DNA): TGTGCCAGCAGCTTAGTCAGGGGCAATCAGCCCCAGCATTTT. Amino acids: CASSLVRGNQPQHF.

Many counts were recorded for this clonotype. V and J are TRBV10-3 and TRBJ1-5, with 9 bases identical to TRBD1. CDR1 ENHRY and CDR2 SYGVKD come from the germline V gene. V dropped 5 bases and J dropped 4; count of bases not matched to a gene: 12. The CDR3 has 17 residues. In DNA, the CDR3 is TGTGCCATCAGTAAAACAGGGGGCCCCGGAGGAAATCAGCCCCAGCATTTT. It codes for CAISKTGGPGGNQPQHF.

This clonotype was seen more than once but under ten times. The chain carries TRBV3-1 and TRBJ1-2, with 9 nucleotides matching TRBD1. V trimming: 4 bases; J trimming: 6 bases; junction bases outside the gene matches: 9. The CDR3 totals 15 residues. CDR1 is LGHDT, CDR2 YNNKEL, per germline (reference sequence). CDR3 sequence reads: CASSPRDRVLDGYTF. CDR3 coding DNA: TGTGCCAGCAGCCCCCGGGACAGGGTCCTGGATGGCTACACCTTC.

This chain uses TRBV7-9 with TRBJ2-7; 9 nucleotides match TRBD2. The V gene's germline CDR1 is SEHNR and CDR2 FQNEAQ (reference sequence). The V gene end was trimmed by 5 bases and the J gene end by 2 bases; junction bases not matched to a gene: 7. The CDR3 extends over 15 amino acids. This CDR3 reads CASSLSGSTTYEQYF. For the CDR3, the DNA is TGTGCCAGCAGCCTTAGCGGGAGCACCACCTACGAGCAGTACTTC.

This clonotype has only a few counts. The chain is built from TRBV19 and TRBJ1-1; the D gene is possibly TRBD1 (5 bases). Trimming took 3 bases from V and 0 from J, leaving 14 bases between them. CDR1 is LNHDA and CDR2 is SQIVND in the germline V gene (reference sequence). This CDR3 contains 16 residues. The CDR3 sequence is CASSMGDGLMNTEAFF. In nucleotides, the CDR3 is TGTGCCAGTAGTATGGGGGACGGATTAATGAACACTGAAGCTTTCTTT.

CDR3 bases: TGTGCCAGCAATGAGGCGGGAGGGGGCGGGGAGCTGTTTTTT. Translating gives CASNEAGGGGELFF. The chain employs TRBV7-2 and TRBJ2-2; 9 nucleotides align to TRBD2. Germline loops: CDR1 SGHTA, CDR2 FQGNSA. Trimming removed 7 bases from V and 7 bases from J; junction bases left unmatched: 7. The CDR3 runs 14 residues.

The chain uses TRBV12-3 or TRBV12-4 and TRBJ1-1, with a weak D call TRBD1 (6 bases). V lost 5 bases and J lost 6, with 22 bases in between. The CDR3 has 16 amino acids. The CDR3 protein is CASSRQIGTGSAEAFF. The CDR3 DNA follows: TGTGCCAGCAGTCGTCAAATAGGAACAGGGAGCGCTGAAGCTTTCTTT.

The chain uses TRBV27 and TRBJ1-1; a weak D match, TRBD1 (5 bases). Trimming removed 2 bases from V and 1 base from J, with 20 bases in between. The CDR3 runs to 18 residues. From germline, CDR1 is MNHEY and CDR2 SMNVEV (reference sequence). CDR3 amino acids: CASSLNLGIRGGNTEAFF. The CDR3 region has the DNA TGTGCCAGCAGTTTAAATTTAGGCATACGGGGCGGGAACACTGAAGCTTTCTTT.

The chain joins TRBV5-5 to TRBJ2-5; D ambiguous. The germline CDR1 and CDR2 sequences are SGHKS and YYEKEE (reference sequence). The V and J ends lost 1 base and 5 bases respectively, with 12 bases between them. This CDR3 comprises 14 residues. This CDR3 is CASSLLSSIETQYF. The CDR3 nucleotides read TGTGCCAGCAGCTTGCTCTCCAGCATTGAGACCCAGTACTTC.

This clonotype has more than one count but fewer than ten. This CDR3 reads CASKVRGYSQRKNNQPQHF. CDR3 DNA sequence: TGTGCCAGCAAGGTCCGGGGATATTCTCAACGAAAAAACAATCAGCCCCAGCATTTT. The chain recombines TRBV28 with TRBJ1-5, with D unclear. From germline, CDR1 is MDHEN and CDR2 SYDVKM. V lost 7 bases, J lost 3 bases, and 28 bases lay in between. The CDR3 contains 19 residues. Together with reference TRBV28 and TRBJ1-5, the CDR3 gives the full variable domain: DVKVTQSSRYLVKRTGEKVFLECVQDMDHENMFWYRQDPGLGLRLIYFSYDVKMKEKGDIPEGYSVSREKKERFSLILESASTNQTSMYLCASKVRGYSQRKNNQPQHFGDGTRLSIL.

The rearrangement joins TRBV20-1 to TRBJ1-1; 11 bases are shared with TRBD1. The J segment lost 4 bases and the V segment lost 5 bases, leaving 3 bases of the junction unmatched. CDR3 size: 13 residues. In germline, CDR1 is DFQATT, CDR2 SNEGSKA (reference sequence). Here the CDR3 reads CSAGQGAGTEAFF. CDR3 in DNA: TGCAGTGCTGGACAGGGGGCCGGCACTGAAGCTTTCTTT.

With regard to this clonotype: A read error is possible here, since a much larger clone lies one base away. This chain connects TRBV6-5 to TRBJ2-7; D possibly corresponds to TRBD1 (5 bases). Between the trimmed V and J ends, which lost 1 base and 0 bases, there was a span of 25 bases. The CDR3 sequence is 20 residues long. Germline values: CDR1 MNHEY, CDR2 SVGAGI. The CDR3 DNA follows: TGTGCCAGCAGTTACTTGCCGCTAGAGACAGTCCACCCCGGCTCCTACGAGCAGTACTTC. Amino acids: CASSYLPLETVHPGSYEQYF.

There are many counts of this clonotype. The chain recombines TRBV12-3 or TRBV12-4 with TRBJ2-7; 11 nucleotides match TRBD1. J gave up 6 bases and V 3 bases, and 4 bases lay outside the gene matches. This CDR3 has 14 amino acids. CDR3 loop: CASSFAGTGGEQYF. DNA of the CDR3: TGTGCCAGCAGTTTTGCCGGGACAGGGGGCGAGCAGTACTTC.

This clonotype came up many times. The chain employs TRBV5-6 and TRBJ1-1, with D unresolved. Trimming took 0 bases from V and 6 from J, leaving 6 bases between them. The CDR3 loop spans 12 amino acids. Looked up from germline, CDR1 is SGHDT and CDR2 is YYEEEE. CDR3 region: CASSLAVAEAFF. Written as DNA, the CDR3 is TGTGCCAGCAGCTTGGCGGTGGCTGAAGCTTTCTTT.

Written as DNA, the CDR3 is TGTGCCAGCAGTACCCGACAAGGGCATAGTGGCAATCAGCCCCAGCATTTT. This gives the protein CASSTRQGHSGNQPQHF. V gene TRBV6-1 combines with J gene TRBJ1-5; D uncertain. This CDR3 region has 17 residues. The V gene lost 5 bases and the J gene lost 2 bases, with 19 bases spanning the gap. Per germline, CDR1 MNHNS and CDR2 SASEGT.

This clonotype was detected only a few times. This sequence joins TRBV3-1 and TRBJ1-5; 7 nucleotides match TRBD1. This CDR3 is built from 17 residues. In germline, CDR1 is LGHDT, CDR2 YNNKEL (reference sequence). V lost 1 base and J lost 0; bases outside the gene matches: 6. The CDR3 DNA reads TGTGCCAGCAGCCAAGGGGACAGACTAAATAGCAATCAGCCCCAGCATTTT. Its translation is CASSQGDRLNSNQPQHF.

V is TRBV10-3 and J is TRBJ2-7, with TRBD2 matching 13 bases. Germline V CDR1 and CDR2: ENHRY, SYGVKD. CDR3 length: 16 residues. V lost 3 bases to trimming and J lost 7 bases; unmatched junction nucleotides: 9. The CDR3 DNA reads TGTGCCATCAGTGACCGGACTAGCGGGAGAGGGGTAGAGCAGTACTTC. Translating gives CAISDRTSGRGVEQYF.

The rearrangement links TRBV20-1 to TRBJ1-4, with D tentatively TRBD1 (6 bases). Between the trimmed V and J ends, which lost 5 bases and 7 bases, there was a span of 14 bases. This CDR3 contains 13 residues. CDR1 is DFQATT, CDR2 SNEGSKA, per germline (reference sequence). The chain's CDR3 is CSAWDKGREKLFF. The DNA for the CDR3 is TGCAGTGCTTGGGACAAAGGGCGTGAAAAACTGTTTTTT.

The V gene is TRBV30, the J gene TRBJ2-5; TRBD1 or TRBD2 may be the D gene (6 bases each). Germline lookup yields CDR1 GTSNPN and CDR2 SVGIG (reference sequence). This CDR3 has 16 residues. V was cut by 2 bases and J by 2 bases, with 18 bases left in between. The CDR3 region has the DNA TGTGCCTGGAGTCGACGGGGGCACACCCGACAAGAGACCCAGTACTTC. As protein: CAWSRRGHTRQETQYF.

CDR3 region: CASSYTSGYSYEQYF. CDR3 sequence (DNA): TGTGCCAGCAGCTACACTAGCGGGTACTCCTACGAGCAGTACTTC. This chain links TRBV13 with TRBJ2-7, with 9 bases identical to TRBD2. Germline lookup yields CDR1 PRHDT and CDR2 FYEKMQ (reference sequence). The ends lost 4 bases at V and 0 bases at J; junction bases unmatched: 4. This CDR3 region has 15 residues.

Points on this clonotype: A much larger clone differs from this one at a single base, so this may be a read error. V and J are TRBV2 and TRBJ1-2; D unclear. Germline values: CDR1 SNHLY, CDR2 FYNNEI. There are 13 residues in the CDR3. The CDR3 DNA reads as TGTGCCGGCAGTGCGACGGCAGTCTATGGCTACACCTTC. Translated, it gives CAGSATAVYGYTF.

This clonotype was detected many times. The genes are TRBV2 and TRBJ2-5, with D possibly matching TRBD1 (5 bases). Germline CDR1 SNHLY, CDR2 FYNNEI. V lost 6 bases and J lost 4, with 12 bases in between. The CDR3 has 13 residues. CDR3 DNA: TGTGCCAGCAGGGACACTCTCGCAGAGACCCAGTACTTC. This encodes CASRDTLAETQYF.

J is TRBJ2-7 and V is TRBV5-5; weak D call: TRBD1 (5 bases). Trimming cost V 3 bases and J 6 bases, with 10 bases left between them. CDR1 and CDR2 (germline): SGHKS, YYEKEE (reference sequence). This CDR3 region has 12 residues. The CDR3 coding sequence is TGTGCCAGCAGCTGGGGCGGAAGCGAGCAGTACTTC. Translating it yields CASSWGGSEQYF.